Only one count was recorded for the clone carrying this TCR beta chain. The antigen is undetermined. This sample is part of a study of Tregs in tolerant kidney transplant recipients. Points from the study as a whole: Biological reproducibility was not directly addressed, but technical replication error appeared minimal.

Thawed PBMCs were rested overnight at 37°C with 200 to 250 IU/ml IL-2 before regulatory T cell sorting. Method: immunoSEQ multiplex PCR; TCRdb's copy keeps in-frame clones and lacks some. The sample contains 62,000 or so clones, less than 98% of which appear only once. Trimming shortened V by 5 bases and J by 10 bases, and 15 bases separated the two germline ends. This CDR3 is built from 13 residues. CDR1 is SGHTA, CDR2 FQGNSA, per germline. The source of this sequence is a human donor who received a combined kidney and bone marrow transplant. The chain is built from TRBV7-2 and TRBJ2-1; tentatively, D is TRBD2 (6 bases). Sequences were derived from Tregs from blood, sampled before the transplant. The CDR3 reads CASSPRQRGEQFF. CDR3 DNA: TGTGCCAGCAGCCCAAGGCAACGGGGGGAGCAGTTCTTC. Drawing the rest from reference TRBV7-2 and TRBJ2-1, the complete variable domain is GAGVSQSPSNKVTEKGKDVELRCDPISGHTALYWYRQSLGQGLEFLIYFQGNSAPDKSGLPSDRFSAERTGGSVSTLTIQRTQQEDSAVYLCASSPRQRGEQFFGPGTRLTVL.